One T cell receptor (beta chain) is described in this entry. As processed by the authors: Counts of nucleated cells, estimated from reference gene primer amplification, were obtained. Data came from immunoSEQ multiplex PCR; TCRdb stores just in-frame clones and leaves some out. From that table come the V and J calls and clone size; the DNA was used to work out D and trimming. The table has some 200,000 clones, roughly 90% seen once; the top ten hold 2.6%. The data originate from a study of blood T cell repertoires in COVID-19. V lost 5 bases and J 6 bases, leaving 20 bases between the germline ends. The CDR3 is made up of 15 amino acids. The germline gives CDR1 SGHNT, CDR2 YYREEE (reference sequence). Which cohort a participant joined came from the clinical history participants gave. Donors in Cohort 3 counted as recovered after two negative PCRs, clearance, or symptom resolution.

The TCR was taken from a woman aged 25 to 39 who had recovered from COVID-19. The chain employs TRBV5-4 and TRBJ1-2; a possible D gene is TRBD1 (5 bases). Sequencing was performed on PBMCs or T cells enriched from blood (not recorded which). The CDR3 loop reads CASSLPPEGADGYTF. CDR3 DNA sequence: TGTGCCAGCAGTCTACCCCCGGAAGGGGCCGATGGCTACACCTTC.